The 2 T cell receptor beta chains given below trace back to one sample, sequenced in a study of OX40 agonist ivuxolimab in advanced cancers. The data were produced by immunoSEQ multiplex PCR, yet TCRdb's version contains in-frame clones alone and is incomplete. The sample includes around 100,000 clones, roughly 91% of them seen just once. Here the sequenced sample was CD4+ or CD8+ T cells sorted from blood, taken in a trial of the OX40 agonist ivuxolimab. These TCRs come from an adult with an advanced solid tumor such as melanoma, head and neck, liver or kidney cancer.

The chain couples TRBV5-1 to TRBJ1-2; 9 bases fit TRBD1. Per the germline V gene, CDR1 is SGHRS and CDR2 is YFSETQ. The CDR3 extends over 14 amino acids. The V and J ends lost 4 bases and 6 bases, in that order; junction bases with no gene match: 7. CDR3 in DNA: TGCGCCAGCAGCCTGGACAGGGGAAGAAATGGCTACACCTTC. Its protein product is CASSLDRGRNGYTF.

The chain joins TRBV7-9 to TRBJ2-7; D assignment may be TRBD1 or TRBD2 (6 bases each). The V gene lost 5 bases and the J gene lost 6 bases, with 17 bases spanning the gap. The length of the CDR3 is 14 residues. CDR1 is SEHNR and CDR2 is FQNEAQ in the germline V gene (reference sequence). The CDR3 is CASSRGTPAVEQYF. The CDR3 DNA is TGTGCCAGCAGCCGCGGGACACCGGCGGTCGAGCAGTACTTC.